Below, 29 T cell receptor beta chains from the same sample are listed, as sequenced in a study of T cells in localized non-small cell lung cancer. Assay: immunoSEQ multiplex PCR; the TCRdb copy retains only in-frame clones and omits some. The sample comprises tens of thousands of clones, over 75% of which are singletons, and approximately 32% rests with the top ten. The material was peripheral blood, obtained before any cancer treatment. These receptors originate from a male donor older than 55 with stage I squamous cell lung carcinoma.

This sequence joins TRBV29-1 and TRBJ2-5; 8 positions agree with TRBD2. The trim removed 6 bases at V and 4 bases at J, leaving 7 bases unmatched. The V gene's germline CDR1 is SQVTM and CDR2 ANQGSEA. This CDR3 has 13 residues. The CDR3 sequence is CSVSGTRVETQYF. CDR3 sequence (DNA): TGCAGCGTATCCGGGACTAGGGTAGAGACCCAGTACTTC.

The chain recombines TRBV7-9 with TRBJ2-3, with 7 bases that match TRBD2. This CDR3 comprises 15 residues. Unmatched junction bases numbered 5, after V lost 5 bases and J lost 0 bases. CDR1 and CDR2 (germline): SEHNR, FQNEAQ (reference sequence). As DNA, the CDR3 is TGTGCCAGCAGCCTAGGTAGCGGGAGCACAGATACGCAGTATTTT. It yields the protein CASSLGSGSTDTQYF.

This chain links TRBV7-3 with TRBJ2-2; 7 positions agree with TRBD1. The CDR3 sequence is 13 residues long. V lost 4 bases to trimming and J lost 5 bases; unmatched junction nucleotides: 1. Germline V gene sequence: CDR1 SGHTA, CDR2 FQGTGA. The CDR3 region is CASSSTGTGELFF. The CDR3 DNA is TGTGCCAGCAGCTCGACAGGGACCGGGGAGCTGTTTTTT.

The CDR3 loop is CASSMSGRKNEQYF. CDR3 in DNA: TGTGCCAGTAGTATGAGCGGGAGAAAGAACGAGCAGTACTTC. This sequence joins TRBV19 and TRBJ2-7; 8 positions match TRBD2. Germline-derived CDR1 and CDR2 are LNHDA and SQIVND (reference sequence). CDR3 length equals 14 residues. V shed 3 bases, J shed 5 bases, and the junction held 6 bases outside the gene matches.

CDR3 DNA: TGTGCCAGCAGCCAAATCTCCGGGCAGGGAAGGCCGTACGAGCAGTACTTC. This gives the protein CASSQISGQGRPYEQYF. The rearrangement uses TRBV16 and TRBJ2-7, with D maybe TRBD1 (5 bases). The germline V gene encodes CDR1 KGHSY and CDR2 FQNENV. The V end was cut by 2 bases, the J end by 4 bases, with 21 bases between. The CDR3 is 17 amino acids.

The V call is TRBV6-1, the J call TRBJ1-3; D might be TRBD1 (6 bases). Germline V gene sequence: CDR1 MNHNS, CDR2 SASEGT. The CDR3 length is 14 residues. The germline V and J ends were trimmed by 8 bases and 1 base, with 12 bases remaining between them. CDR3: CASPGRGSGNTIYF. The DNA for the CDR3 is TGTGCCAGCCCCGGGAGGGGGTCTGGAAACACCATATATTTT.

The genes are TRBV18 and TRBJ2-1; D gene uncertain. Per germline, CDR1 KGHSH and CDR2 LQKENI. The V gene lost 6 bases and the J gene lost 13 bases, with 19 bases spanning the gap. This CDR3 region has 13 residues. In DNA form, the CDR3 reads TGTGCCAGCTCTCTCTACCGAGGCGTGGAACAGTTCTTC. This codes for CASSLYRGVEQFF. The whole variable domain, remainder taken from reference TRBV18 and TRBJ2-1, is NAGVMQNPRHLVRRRGQEARLRCSPMKGHSHVYWYRQLPEEGLKFMVYLQKENIIDESGMPKERFSAEFPKEGPSILRIQQVVRGDSAAYFCASSLYRGVEQFFGPGTRLTVL.

Here the CDR3 reads CASSYETGSAFF. The CDR3 nucleotides read TGTGCCAGCAGTTACGAAACAGGGTCAGCTTTCTTT. This chain joins TRBV6-5 and TRBJ1-1; TRBD1 is a possible D gene (6 bases). V shed 2 bases and J shed 10 bases, with 11 bases lying between them. CDR3 size: 12 residues. CDR1 is MNHEY, CDR2 SVGAGI, per germline.

CDR3 region: CASSLRTDQPQHF. The CDR3 DNA reads as TGTGCCAGCAGCTTACGGACAGATCAGCCCCAGCATTTT. This sequence joins TRBV7-2 and TRBJ1-5, with D possibly matching TRBD1 (6 bases). V lost 2 bases, J lost 5 bases, and 7 bases lay in between. The CDR3 extends over 13 amino acids. Germline values: CDR1 SGHTA, CDR2 FQGNSA.

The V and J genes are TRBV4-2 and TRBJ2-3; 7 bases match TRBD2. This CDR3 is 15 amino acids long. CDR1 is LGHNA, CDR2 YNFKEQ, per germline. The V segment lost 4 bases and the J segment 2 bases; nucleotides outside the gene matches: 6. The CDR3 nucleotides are TGTGCCAGCAGCCTTAAAGCGGGACCCACAGATACGCAGTATTTT. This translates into CASSLKAGPTDTQYF.

The CDR3 sequence is CASSLLNRGEVAFF. Here the CDR3 DNA reads TGTGCCAGCAGTCTCCTAAACAGGGGAGAGGTAGCTTTCTTT. The genes are TRBV27 and TRBJ1-1, with TRBD1 identical over 7 bases. This CDR3 is built from 14 residues. CDR1 is MNHEY, CDR2 SMNVEV, per germline (reference sequence). With 5 bases clipped from V and 10 bases from J, the junction kept 13 bases outside the gene matches.

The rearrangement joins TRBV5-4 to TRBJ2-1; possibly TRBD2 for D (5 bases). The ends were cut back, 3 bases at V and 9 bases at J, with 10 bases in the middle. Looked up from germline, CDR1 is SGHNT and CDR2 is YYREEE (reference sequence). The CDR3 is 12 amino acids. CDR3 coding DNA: TGTGCCAGCAGCTCGGCTAGCCTTGAGCAGTTCTTC. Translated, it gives CASSSASLEQFF.

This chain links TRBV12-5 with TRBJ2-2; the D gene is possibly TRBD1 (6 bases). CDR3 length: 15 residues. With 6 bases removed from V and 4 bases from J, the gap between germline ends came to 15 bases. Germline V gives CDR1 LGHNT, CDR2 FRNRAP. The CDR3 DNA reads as TGTGCTAGTGGGGGATGGCAGGGGTTCACCGGGGAGCTGTTTTTT. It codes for CASGGWQGFTGELFF. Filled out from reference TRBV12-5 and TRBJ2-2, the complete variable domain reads DARVTQTPRHKVTEMGQEVTMRCQPILGHNTVFWYRQTMMQGLELLAYFRNRAPLDDSGMPKDRFSAEMPDATLATLKIQPSEPRDSAVYFCASGGWQGFTGELFFGEGSRLTVL.

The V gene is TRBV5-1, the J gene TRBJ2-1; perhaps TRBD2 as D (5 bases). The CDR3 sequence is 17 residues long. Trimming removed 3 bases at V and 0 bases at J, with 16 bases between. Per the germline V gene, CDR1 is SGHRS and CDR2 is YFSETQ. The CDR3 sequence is CASSSPVGGYSYNEQFF. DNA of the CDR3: TGCGCCAGCAGCTCCCCCGTGGGCGGGTACTCCTACAATGAGCAGTTCTTC.

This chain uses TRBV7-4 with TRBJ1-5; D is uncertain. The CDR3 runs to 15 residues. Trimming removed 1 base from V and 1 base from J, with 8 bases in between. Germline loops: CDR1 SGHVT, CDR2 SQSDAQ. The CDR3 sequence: CASSLDKDSNQPQHF. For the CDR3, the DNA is TGTGCCAGCAGCTTAGATAAGGACAGCAATCAGCCCCAGCATTTT.

CDR3 residues: CASSFLTGTAKNIQYF. DNA of the CDR3: TGTGCCAGCAGCTTTCTGACAGGGACAGCCAAAAACATTCAGTACTTC. This rearrangement joins TRBV7-2 to TRBJ2-4; 7 nucleotides agree with TRBD1. The V and J ends lost 3 bases and 0 bases, in that order; junction bases with no gene match: 5. Germline V gene lookup returns CDR1 SGHTA and CDR2 FQGNSA. This CDR3 region has 16 residues.

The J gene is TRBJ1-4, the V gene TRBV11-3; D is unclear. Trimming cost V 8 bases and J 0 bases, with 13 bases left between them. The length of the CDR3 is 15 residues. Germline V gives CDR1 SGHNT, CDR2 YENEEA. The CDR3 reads CASASKGATNEKLFF. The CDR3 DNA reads TGTGCCAGCGCCAGTAAGGGTGCAACTAATGAAAAACTGTTTTTT.

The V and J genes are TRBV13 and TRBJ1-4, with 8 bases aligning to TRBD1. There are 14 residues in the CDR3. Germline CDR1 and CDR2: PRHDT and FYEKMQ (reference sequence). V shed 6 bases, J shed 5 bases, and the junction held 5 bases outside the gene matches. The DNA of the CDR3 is TGTGCCAGCAGGCAGGGGGCGGGGAATGAAAAACTGTTTTTT. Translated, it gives CASRQGAGNEKLFF. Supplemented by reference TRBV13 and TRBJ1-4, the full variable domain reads AAGVIQSPRHLIKEKRETATLKCYPIPRHDTVYWYQQGPGQDPQFLISFYEKMQSDKGSIPDRFSAQQFSDYHSELNMSSLELGDSALYFCASRQGAGNEKLFFGSGTQLSVL.

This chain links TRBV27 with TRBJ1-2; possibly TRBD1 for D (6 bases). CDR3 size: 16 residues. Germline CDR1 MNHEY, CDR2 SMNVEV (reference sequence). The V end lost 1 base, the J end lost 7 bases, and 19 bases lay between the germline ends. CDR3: CASSLLGGTGGSGYTF. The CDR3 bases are TGTGCCAGCAGTTTATTAGGGGGGACTGGAGGTTCTGGCTACACCTTC.

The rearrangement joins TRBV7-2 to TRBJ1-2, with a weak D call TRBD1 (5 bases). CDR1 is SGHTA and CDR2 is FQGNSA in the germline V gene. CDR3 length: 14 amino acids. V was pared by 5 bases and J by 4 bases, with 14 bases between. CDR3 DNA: TGTGCCAGCAGCGATCCCCAGGGATCCTATGGCTACACCTTC. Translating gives CASSDPQGSYGYTF.

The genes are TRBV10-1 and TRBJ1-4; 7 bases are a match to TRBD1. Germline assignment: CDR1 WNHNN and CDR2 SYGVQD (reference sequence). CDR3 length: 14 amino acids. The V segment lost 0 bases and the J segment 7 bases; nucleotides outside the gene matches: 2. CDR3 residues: CASSESGDSEKLFF. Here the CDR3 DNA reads TGCGCCAGCAGTGAGTCCGGGGACAGTGAAAAACTGTTTTTT.

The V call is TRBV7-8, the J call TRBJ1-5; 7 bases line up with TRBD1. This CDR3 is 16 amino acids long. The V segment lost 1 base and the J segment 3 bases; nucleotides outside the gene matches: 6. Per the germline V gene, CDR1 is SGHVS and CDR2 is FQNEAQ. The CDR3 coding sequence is TGTGCCAGCAGCTTAGAGGGCGGGACAGTCAATCAGCCCCAGCATTTT. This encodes CASSLEGGTVNQPQHF.

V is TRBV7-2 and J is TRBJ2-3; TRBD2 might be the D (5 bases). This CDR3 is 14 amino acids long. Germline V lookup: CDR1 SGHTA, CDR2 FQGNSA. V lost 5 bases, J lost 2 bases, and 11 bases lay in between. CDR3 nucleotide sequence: TGTGCCAGCAGCCCTAGACTAACCACAGATACGCAGTATTTT. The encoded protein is CASSPRLTTDTQYF.

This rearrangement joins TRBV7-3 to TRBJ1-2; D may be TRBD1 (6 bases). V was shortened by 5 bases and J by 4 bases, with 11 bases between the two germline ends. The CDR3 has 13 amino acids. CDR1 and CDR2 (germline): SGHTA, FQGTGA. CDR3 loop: CASSLRGGYGYTF. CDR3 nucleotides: TGTGCCAGCAGCCTCAGAGGGGGCTATGGCTACACCTTC.

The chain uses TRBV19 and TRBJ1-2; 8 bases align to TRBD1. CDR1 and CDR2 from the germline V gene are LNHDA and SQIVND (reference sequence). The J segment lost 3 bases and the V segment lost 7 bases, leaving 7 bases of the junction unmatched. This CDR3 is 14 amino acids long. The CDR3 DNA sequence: TGTGCCAGTACCTTATTGACAGGGGACTATGGCTACACCTTC. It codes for CASTLLTGDYGYTF.

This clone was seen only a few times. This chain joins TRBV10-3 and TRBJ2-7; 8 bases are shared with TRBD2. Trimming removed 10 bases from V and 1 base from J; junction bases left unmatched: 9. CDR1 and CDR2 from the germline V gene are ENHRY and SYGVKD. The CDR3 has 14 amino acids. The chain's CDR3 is CATRGSGSSYEQYF. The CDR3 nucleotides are TGTGCCACGAGGGGAAGCGGGAGTTCCTACGAGCAGTACTTC.

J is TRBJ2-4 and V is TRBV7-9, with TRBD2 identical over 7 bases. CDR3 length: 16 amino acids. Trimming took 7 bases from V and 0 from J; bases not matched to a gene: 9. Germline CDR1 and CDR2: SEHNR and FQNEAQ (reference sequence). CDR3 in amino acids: CASTLSGGRAKNIQYF. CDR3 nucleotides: TGTGCCAGCACATTGTCCGGCGGGAGAGCCAAAAACATTCAGTACTTC.

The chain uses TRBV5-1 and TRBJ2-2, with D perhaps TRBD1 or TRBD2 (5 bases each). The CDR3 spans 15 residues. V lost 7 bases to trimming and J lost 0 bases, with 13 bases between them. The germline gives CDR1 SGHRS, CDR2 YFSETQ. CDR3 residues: CASVRDDSNTGELFF. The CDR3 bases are TGCGCCAGCGTCCGGGACGACTCGAACACCGGGGAGCTGTTTTTT.

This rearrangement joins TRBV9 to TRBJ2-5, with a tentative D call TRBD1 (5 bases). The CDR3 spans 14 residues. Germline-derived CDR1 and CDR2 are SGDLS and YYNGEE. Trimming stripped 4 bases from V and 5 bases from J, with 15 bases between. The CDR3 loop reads CASSLGAALETQYF. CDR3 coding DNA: TGTGCCAGCAGCCTAGGGGCTGCTCTGGAGACCCAGTACTTC. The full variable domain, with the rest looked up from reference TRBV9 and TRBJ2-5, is DSGVTQTPKHLITATGQRVTLRCSPRSGDLSVYWYQQSLDQGLQFLIQYYNGEERAKGNILERFSAQQFPDLHSELNLSSLELGDSALYFCASSLGAALETQYFGPGTRLLVL.